The subject of this entry is one TCR beta chain. Its antigen is as yet unknown. J lost 0 bases, V lost 5 bases, and 7 bases had no gene match. The germline V gene encodes CDR1 MDHEN and CDR2 SYDVKM. The CDR3 loop spans 17 amino acids. The whole isolated RNA underwent reverse transcription, so sequencing captured expressed TCRB transcripts. Sequencing used immunoSEQ multiplex PCR; TCRdb keeps in-frame clones, though not all of them. The sample yields roughly 350,000 clones, around 10% seen once. The sample comes from a study of beta chain features in type 1 diabetes. General study findings and limits: PCR may have favored shorter templates equally in patients and controls. For TCRB rearrangement, an influence of HLA type remained unresolved here.

The rearrangement uses TRBV28 and TRBJ2-6; 7 nucleotides align to TRBD1. The TCR sequence derives from a woman aged 25 to 39 in good health. Source material: naive CD4+ T cells from blood. The CDR3 DNA is TGTGCCAGCAGTACCACTGCAGGGGGCTCTGGGGCCAACGTCCTGACTTTC. Amino acid sequence: CASSTTAGGSGANVLTF.